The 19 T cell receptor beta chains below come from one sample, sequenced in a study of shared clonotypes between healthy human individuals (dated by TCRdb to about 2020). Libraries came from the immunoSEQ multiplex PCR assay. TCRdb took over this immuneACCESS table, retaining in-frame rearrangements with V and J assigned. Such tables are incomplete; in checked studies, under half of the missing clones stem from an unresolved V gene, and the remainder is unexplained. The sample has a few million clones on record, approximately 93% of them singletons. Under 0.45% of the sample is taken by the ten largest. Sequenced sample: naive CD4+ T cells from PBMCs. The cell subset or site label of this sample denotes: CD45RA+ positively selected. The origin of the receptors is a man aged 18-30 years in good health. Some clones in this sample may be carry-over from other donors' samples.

The CDR3 nucleotides read TGTGCCAGCAGTGGATTTGTCGGGGACCCGACAGATACGCAGTATTTT. It translates to CASSGFVGDPTDTQYF. V usage is TRBV6-6 and J usage is TRBJ2-3, with D possibly called TRBD1 or TRBD2 (5 bases each). The CDR3 is 16 amino acids. V gave up 5 bases and J gave up 3 bases, with 18 bases separating them. Germline-derived CDR1 and CDR2 are MNHNY and SVGAGI (reference sequence).

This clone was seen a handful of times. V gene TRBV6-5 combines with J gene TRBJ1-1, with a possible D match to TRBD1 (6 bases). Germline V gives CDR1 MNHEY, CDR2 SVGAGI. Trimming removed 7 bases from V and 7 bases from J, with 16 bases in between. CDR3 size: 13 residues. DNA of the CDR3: TGTGCCAGCATACTACAGGGAGGAGGTGAAGCTTTCTTT. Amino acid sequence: CASILQGGGEAFF.

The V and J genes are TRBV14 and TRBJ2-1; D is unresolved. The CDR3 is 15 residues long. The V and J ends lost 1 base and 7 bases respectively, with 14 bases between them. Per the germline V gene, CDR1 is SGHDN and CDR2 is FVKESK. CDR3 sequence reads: CASSQAIHLSNEQFF. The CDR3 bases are TGTGCCAGCAGCCAAGCGATCCACCTCTCAAATGAGCAGTTCTTC.

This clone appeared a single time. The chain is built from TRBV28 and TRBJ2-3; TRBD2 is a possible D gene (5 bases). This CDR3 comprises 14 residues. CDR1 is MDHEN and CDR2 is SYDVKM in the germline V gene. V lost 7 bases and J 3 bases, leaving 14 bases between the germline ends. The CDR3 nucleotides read TGTGCCAGCACGAGTCTGGGAGTTACAGATACGCAGTATTTT. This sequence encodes CASTSLGVTDTQYF.

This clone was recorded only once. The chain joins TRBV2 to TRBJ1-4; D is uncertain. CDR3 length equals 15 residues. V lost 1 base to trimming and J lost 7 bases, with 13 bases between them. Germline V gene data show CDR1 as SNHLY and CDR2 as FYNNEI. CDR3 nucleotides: TGTGCCAGCAGTGAAGGTTGGGCAGTAACTGAAAAACTGTTTTTT. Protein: CASSEGWAVTEKLFF.

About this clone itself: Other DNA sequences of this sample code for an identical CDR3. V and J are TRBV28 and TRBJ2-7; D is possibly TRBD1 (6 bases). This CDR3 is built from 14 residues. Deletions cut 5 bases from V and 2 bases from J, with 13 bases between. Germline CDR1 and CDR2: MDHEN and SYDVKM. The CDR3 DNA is TGTGCCAGCAGTCCGCCGACAGGAGCCTACGAGCAGTACTTC. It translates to CASSPPTGAYEQYF.

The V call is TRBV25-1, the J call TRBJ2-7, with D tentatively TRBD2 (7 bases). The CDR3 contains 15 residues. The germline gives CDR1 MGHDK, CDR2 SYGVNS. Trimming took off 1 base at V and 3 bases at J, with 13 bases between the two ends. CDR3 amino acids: CASSEFGEGVYEQYF. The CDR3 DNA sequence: TGTGCCAGCAGTGAATTTGGGGAGGGGGTCTACGAGCAGTACTTC.

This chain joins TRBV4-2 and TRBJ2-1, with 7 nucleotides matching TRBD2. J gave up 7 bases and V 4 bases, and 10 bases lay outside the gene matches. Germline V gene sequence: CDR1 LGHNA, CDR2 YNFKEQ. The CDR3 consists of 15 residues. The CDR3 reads CASSPGEAGENEQFF. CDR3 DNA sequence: TGTGCCAGCAGCCCCGGGGAGGCGGGAGAAAATGAGCAGTTCTTC.

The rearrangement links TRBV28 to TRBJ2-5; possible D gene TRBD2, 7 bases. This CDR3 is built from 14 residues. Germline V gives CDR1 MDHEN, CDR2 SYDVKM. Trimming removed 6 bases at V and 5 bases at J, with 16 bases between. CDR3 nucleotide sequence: TGTGCCAGCAGCCTTGGGGGGGCGCGCGAGACCCAGTACTTC. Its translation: CASSLGGARETQYF.

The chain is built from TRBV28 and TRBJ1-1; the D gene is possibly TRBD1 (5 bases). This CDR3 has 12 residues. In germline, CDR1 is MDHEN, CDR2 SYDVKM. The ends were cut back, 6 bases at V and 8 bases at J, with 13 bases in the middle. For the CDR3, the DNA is TGTGCCAGCAGCCAGGACCGGGGGGAAGCTTTCTTT. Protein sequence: CASSQDRGEAFF.

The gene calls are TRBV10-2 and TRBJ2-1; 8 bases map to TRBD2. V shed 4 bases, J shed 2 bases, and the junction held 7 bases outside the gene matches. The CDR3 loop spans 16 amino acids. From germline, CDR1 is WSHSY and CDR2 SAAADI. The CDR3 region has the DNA TGCGCCAGCAGTGGACGTCTAGCGGGCCCCTACAATGAGCAGTTCTTC. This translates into CASSGRLAGPYNEQFF.

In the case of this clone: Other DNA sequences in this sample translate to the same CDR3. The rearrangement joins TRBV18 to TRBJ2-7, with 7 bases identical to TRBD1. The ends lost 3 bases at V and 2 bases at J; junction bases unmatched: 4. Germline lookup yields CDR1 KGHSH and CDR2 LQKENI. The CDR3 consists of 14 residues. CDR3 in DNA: TGTGCCAGCTCACCCGGGACAGCCGCCTACGAGCAGTACTTC. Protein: CASSPGTAAYEQYF.

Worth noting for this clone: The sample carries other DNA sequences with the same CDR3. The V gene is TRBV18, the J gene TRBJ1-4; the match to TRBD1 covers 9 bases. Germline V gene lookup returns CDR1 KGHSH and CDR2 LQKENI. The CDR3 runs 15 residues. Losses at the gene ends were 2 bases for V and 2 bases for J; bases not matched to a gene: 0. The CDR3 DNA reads TGTGCCAGCTCACCAACAGGGGGCACTAATGAAAAACTGTTTTTT. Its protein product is CASSPTGGTNEKLFF.

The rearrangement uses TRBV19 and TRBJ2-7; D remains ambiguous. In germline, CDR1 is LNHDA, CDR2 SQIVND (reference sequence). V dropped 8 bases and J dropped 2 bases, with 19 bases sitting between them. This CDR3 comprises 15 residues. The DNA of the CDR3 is TGTGCCAGTTCCGACCCCCCCAGTCTTACCTACGAGCAGTACTTC. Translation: CASSDPPSLTYEQYF.

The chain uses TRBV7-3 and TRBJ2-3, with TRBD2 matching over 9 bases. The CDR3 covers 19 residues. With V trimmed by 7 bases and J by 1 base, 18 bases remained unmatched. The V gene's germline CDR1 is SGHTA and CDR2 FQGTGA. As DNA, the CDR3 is TGTGCCAGCACCCTAAGGTCAGCGGGAGGCGCGCGGGGCACAGATACGCAGTATTTT. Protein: CASTLRSAGGARGTDTQYF.

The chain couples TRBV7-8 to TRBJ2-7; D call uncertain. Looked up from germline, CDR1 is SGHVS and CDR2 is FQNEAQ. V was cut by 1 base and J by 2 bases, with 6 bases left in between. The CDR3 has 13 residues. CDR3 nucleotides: TGTGCCAGCAGCTTAGTAGAGACCTACGAGCAGTACTTC. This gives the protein CASSLVETYEQYF.

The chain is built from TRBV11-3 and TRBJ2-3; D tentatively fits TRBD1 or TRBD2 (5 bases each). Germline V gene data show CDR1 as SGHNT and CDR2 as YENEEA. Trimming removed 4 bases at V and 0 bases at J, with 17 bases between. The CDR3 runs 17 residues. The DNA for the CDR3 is TGTGCCAGCAGCTCACCTGAAGGGACCGCTAGCACAGATACGCAGTATTTT. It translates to CASSSPEGTASTDTQYF.

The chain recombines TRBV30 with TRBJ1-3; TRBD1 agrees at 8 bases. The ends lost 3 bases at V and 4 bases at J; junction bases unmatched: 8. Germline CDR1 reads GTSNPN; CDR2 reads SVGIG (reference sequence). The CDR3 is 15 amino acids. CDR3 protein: CAWSHDRGSGNTIYF. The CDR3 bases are TGTGCCTGGAGCCACGACAGGGGTTCGGGAAACACCATATATTTT. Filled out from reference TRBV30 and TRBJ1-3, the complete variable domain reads SQTIHQWPATLVQPVGSPLSLECTVEGTSNPNLYWYRQAAGRGLQLLFYSVGIGQISSEVPQNLSASRPQDRQFILSSKKLLLSDSGFYLCAWSHDRGSGNTIYFGEGSWLTVV.

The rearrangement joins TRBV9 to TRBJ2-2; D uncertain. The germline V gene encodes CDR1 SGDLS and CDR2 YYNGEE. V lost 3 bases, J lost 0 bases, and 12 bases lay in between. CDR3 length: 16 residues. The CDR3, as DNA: TGTGCCAGCAGCGCGAAACTCTTTACGAACACCGGGGAGCTGTTTTTT. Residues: CASSAKLFTNTGELFF.